These 20 T cell receptor beta chains were all obtained from the same sample, sequenced in a study of spatial heterogeneity in lung cancer. Findings of the study overall: Tumor mutation count correlated with how many alpha and beta TCRs expanded intratumorally.

Time point indicated: sample taken at primary tumor resection. TCRdb used MiXCR to reprocess the 5' RACE reads, holding one entry per CDR3 protein. The data show more than 20,000 distinct CDR3 sequences, 2.8% seen once. Their specific antigens are unknown. The input for sequencing was lung tumor tissue, taken at surgery. These receptors all come from a male donor with early-stage non-small cell lung cancer.

This clonotype was picked up many times. V and J are TRBV24-1 and TRBJ2-5, with TRBD2 identical over 8 bases. Germline CDR1 and CDR2: KGHDR and SFDVKD. The CDR3 has 13 amino acids. The V and J ends lost 10 bases and 4 bases, in that order; junction bases with no gene match: 7. The CDR3 bases are TGTGCCACGCAATCCGGGGGGGGAGAGACCCAGTACTTC. Amino acid sequence: CATQSGGGETQYF.

This clonotype is labeled as medium-sized (0.01 to 0.1%). The chain employs TRBV11-2 and TRBJ1-1; D possibly corresponds to TRBD1 (5 bases). Per germline, CDR1 SGHAT and CDR2 FQNNGV. The CDR3 has 15 amino acids. The germline V and J ends were trimmed by 5 bases and 3 bases, with 16 bases remaining between them. CDR3 protein: CASSPARGTDTEAFF. In nucleotides, the CDR3 is TGTGCCAGCAGCCCTGCCCGGGGGACGGACACTGAAGCTTTCTTT.

This clonotype was found many times. This chain joins TRBV11-1 and TRBJ1-5; D ambiguous. Trimming removed 5 bases from V and 4 bases from J, with 9 bases in between. Per germline, CDR1 SGHAT and CDR2 FQDESV (reference sequence). This CDR3 region has 13 residues. CDR3 in DNA: TGTGCCAGCAGCCCAACCGGGAATCAGCCCCAGCATTTT. This translates into CASSPTGNQPQHF.

This clonotype was recorded at least ten times. The chain has TRBV27 and TRBJ2-7; 8 bases map to TRBD1. CDR1 and CDR2 from the germline V gene are MNHEY and SMNVEV (reference sequence). V dropped 6 bases and J dropped 3; count of bases not matched to a gene: 7. This CDR3 has 14 residues. Here the CDR3 DNA reads TGTGCCAGCAGGAGGGGACAGGTGGTCTACGAGCAGTACTTC. Translated, it gives CASRRGQVVYEQYF.

This clonotype was seen at least ten times. The DNA of the CDR3 is TGTGCCAGCAGTGAACAGACAGGCACAGATACGCAGTATTTT. Its protein is CASSEQTGTDTQYF. V and J are TRBV6-1 and TRBJ2-3; the D gene is possibly TRBD1 (5 bases). The V gene's germline CDR1 is MNHNS and CDR2 SASEGT. V gave up 2 bases and J gave up 1 base, with 7 bases separating them. The CDR3 totals 14 residues.

This clonotype was counted many times. The gene calls are TRBV3-1 and TRBJ2-7; 8 bases align to TRBD2. The CDR3 has 14 residues. Per germline, CDR1 LGHDT and CDR2 YNNKEL (reference sequence). The junction had 8 bases not matched to a gene; V was cut back by 0 bases and J by 10 bases. CDR3 bases: TGTGCCAGCAGCCAAGATCGGTCGGGGGGGCGACAGTACTTC. Translation: CASSQDRSGGRQYF.

This clonotype was observed many times. The gene calls are TRBV6-1 and TRBJ2-2, with D perhaps being TRBD1 or TRBD2 (6 bases each). The CDR3 is 15 amino acids. Germline V CDR1 and CDR2: MNHNS, SASEGT. The V gene lost 6 bases and the J gene lost 2 bases, with 13 bases spanning the gap. CDR3 region: CASRGGHFNTGELFF. The CDR3 coding sequence is TGTGCCAGCAGGGGGGGACACTTTAACACCGGGGAGCTGTTTTTT.

There are many counts of this clonotype. The chain uses TRBV7-2 and TRBJ2-3; no firm D call. The V gene's germline CDR1 is SGHTA and CDR2 FQGNSA. This CDR3 comprises 14 residues. V lost 1 base, J lost 1 base, and 6 bases lay in between. The CDR3 spells CASSLGSGTDTQYF. In DNA form, the CDR3 reads TGTGCCAGCAGCTTAGGGTCGGGCACAGATACGCAGTATTTT.

The sample holds many counts of this clonotype. The junction departs from germline at one end; a sequencing error may be responsible. The chain uses TRBV5-5 and TRBJ2-6; D is undetermined. Per germline, CDR1 SGHKS and CDR2 YYEKEE (reference sequence). The CDR3 is 18 residues long. The CDR3 loop is CASSLALQDYSGANVLTF. CDR3 sequence (DNA): TGTGCCAGCAGTTTGGCCCTTCAAGATTACTCTGGGGCCAACGTCCTGACTTTC.

The sample holds many counts of this clonotype. The chain links TRBV5-6 to TRBJ1-5, with 10 nucleotides matching TRBD1. V lost 3 bases, J lost 2 bases, and 5 bases stayed unmatched. Per the germline V gene, CDR1 is SGHDT and CDR2 is YYEEEE. The CDR3 has 16 amino acids. CDR3 in amino acids: CASSSGQGLRNQPQHF. Here the CDR3 DNA reads TGTGCCAGCAGCTCGGGACAGGGGTTACGCAATCAGCCCCAGCATTTT.

In its sample, this clonotype was seen many times. The rearrangement uses TRBV11-1 and TRBJ2-5, with 11 bases lining up with TRBD2. The CDR3 is made up of 15 amino acids. V was clipped by 5 bases and J by 5 bases; unmatched bases: 7. Germline values: CDR1 SGHAT, CDR2 FQDESV (reference sequence). The CDR3 here is CASSPTSGEGETQYF. CDR3 nucleotides: TGTGCCAGCAGCCCGACTAGCGGGGAGGGGGAGACCCAGTACTTC.

This clonotype was recorded at least ten times. This sequence joins TRBV10-3 and TRBJ2-3, with TRBD2 identical over 10 bases. The germline V gene encodes CDR1 ENHRY and CDR2 SYGVKD. V shed 9 bases and J 4 bases; nucleotides not matched to a gene: 10. The CDR3 consists of 15 residues. The CDR3 region has the DNA TGTGCCATTCGTACCGGGACTAGCGAAGCAGATACGCAGTATTTT. Encoded protein: CAIRTGTSEADTQYF.

This clonotype was seen many times. The chain joins TRBV5-1 to TRBJ2-1; the match to TRBD1 covers 7 bases. V was pared by 0 bases and J by 3 bases, with 3 bases of the junction left unmatched. The CDR3 spans 15 residues. Germline CDR1 is SGHRS and CDR2 is YFSETQ. The chain's CDR3 is CASSLGGTVYNEQFF. DNA for the CDR3: TGCGCCAGCAGCTTGGGAGGGACAGTCTACAATGAGCAGTTCTTC.

The chain is built from TRBV6-6 and TRBJ2-7; unclear D gene. Germline CDR1 reads MNHNY; CDR2 reads SVGAGI (reference sequence). This CDR3 has 15 amino acids. V was pared by 2 bases and J by 1 base, with 12 bases between. The CDR3 region is CASSYHLGGSYEQYF. The CDR3 DNA reads TGTGCCAGCAGTTACCATCTCGGCGGATCCTACGAGCAGTACTTC.

This clonotype was counted ten times or more. V gene TRBV20-1 combines with J gene TRBJ2-3, with 7 bases lining up with TRBD2. The CDR3 has 13 amino acids. Unmatched junction bases numbered 4, after V lost 5 bases and J lost 2 bases. Germline V lookup: CDR1 DFQATT, CDR2 SNEGSKA (reference sequence). CDR3 bases: TGCAGTGCTGCGGGACTATACACAGATACGCAGTATTTT. Translation: CSAAGLYTDTQYF.

The table lists this clonotype with many counts. One end of the junction fails to match germline, which may point to a read error. The V call is TRBV7-7, the J call TRBJ2-5; perhaps TRBD1 as D (5 bases). This CDR3 has 13 residues. Germline V CDR1 and CDR2: SSHAT, FNYEAQ (reference sequence). The CDR3 region has the DNA TGTGCTAGCAGCAGGGTCGGGCAAGAGACCCAGTACTTC. Amino acids: CASSRVGQETQYF.

This clonotype was seen at least ten times. The V and J genes are TRBV5-5 and TRBJ1-5; no clear D. This CDR3 is built from 16 residues. CDR1 is SGHKS, CDR2 YYEKEE, per germline (reference sequence). Trimming took 0 bases from V and 1 from J, leaving 11 bases between them. The CDR3 coding sequence is TGTGCCAGCAGCTTGGGAGGGCAGAGGAGCAATCAGCCCCAGCATTTT. Protein: CASSLGGQRSNQPQHF.

In this sample, this clonotype turned up many times. This chain links TRBV28 with TRBJ2-1, with 8 bases lining up with TRBD1. The CDR3 is 14 residues long. J was trimmed by 4 bases and V by 7 bases; bases with no gene match: 6. Germline V gene lookup returns CDR1 MDHEN and CDR2 SYDVKM. The CDR3 region is CASTPGGQYNEQFF. CDR3 nucleotide sequence: TGTGCCAGCACCCCAGGGGGCCAGTACAATGAGCAGTTCTTC.

This clonotype was observed many times. This chain joins TRBV6-5 and TRBJ2-7; possibly TRBD1 for D (5 bases). Germline values: CDR1 MNHEY, CDR2 SVGAGI. The CDR3 is 15 residues long. The V gene lost 0 bases and the J gene lost 4 bases, with 13 bases spanning the gap. Written as DNA, the CDR3 is TGTGCCAGCAGTTACTCGCGAAGGGGCTGGTACGAGCAGTACTTC. Amino acid sequence: CASSYSRRGWYEQYF.

Many counts were recorded for this clonotype. The J gene is TRBJ2-3, the V gene TRBV24-1, with D possibly TRBD2 on 7 matching bases. Looked up from germline, CDR1 is KGHDR and CDR2 is SFDVKD. The V gene lost 1 base and the J gene lost 6 bases, with 13 bases spanning the gap. The CDR3 extends over 15 amino acids. The CDR3 protein is CATSDLRGAWDTQYF. The CDR3 DNA reads TGTGCCACCAGTGATTTACGGGGGGCATGGGATACGCAGTATTTT.